Sequencing of this T cell receptor (beta chain) was carried out in a study of blood T cell repertoires in COVID-19. Study as a whole: T cells, B-cell-depleted T cells, or PBMCs supplied cDNA or gDNA.

Germline V gives CDR1 SGHKS, CDR2 YYEKEE (reference sequence). Losses at the gene ends were 5 bases for V and 5 bases for J; bases not matched to a gene: 4. The CDR3 length is 14 residues. Participants reported their clinical history, and cohort assignment relied on those reports. Symptom resolution, clearance, or two negative PCRs marked donors in Cohort 3 as recovered. The protocol was immunoSEQ multiplex PCR, while the TCRdb copy is restricted to in-frame clones and leaves out a portion. This sample has 150,000 to 200,000 clones, with about four fifths found just once. This clone came up a few times.

The specimen was PBMCs or T cells enriched from blood (not recorded which). The sequence came from a woman aged 55-69 years who had recovered from COVID-19. V gene TRBV5-5 combines with J gene TRBJ2-4; 10 bases are a match to TRBD1. The CDR3 is CASRGQGLENIQYF. In nucleotides, the CDR3 is TGTGCCAGCAGGGGACAGGGGCTGGAAAACATTCAGTACTTC.